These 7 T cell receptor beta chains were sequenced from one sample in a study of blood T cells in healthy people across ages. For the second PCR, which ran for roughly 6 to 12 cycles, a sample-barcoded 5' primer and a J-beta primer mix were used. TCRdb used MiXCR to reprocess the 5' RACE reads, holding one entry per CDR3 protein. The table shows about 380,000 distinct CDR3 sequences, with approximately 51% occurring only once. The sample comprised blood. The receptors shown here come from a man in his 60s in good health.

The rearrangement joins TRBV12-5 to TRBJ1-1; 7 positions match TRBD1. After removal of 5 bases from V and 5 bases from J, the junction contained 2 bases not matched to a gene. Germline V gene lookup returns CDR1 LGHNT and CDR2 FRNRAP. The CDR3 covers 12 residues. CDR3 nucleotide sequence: TGTGCTAGTGGTACGGGACAGACTGAAGCTTTCTTT. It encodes CASGTGQTEAFF.

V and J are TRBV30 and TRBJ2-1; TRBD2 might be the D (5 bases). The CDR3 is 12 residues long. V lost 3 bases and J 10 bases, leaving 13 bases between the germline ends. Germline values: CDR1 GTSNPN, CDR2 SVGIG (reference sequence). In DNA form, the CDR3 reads TGTGCCTGGAGCGGGGATCCCAACGAGCAGTTCTTC. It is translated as CAWSGDPNEQFF.

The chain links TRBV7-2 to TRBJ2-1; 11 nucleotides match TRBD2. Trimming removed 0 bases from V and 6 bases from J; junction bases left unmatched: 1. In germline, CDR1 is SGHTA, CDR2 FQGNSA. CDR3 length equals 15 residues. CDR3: CASSLAGLAANEQFF. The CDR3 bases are TGTGCCAGCAGCTTAGCGGGACTAGCGGCCAATGAGCAGTTCTTC.

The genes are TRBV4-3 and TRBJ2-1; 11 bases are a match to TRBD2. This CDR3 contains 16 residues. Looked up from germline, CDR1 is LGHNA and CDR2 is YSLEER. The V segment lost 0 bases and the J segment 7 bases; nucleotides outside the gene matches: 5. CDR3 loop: CASSQDRASGGNEQFF. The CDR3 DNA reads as TGCGCCAGCAGCCAAGATAGGGCTAGCGGGGGGAATGAGCAGTTCTTC.

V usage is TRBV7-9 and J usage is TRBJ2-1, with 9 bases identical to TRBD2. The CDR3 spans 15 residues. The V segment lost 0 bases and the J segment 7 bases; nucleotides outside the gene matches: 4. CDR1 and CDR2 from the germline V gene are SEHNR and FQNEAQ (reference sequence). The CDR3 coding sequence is TGTGCCAGCAGCTTAGCTAGCGGGAGAATGAATGAGCAGTTCTTC. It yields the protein CASSLASGRMNEQFF.

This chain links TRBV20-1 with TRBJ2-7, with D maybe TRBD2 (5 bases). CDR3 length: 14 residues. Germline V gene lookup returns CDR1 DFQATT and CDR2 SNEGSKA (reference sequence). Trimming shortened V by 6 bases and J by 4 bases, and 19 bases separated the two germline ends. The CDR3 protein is CSALGEGAKYEQYF. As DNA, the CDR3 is TGCAGTGCGCTCGGAGAGGGAGCGAAGTACGAGCAGTACTTC.

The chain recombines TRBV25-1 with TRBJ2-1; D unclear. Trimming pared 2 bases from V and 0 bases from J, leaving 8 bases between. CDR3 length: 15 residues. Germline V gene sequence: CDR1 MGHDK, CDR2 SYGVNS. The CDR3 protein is CASSEVGNSYNEQFF. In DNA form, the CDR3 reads TGTGCCAGCAGTGAAGTAGGTAACTCCTACAATGAGCAGTTCTTC.